A single sample gave rise to the 17 T cell receptor beta chains below, sequenced in a study of glioma-infiltrating T cells. TCR alpha and beta CDR3 regions were amplified from RNA using iRepertoire nested multiplex PCR. Using its own MiXCR run on the multiplex PCR reads, TCRdb lists one record per CDR3 protein. The sample holds over 80,000 distinct CDR3 sequences, approximately 40% seen once. The sample consisted of glioma tissue, nonneoplastic brain tissue, or PBMCs (not recorded which). The source is a human donor with low-grade glioma or glioblastoma, undergoing nonglioma brain surgery, or in good health (not recorded which).

This clonotype turned up a few times. This chain joins TRBV5-4 and TRBJ2-1; 14 nucleotides align to TRBD2. The ends lost 4 bases at V and 15 bases at J; junction bases unmatched: 15. Germline assignment: CDR1 SGHNT and CDR2 YYREEE (reference sequence). The length of the CDR3 is 16 residues. The CDR3 region has the DNA TGTGCCAGCAGCCCCGCAACCGGGACTAGCGGGGGCTGGCTGTTCTTC. Residues: CASSPATGTSGGWLFF.

As regards this clonotype: The final CDR3 position lacks the conserved phenylalanine or tryptophan, pointing to a likely read error. The rearrangement uses TRBV20-1 and TRBJ2-1, with 7 bases identical to TRBD2. This CDR3 spans 14 amino acids. Trimming took 4 bases from V and 10 from J; bases not matched to a gene: 13. Germline CDR1 is DFQATT and CDR2 is SNEGSKA (reference sequence). The CDR3 loop reads CSAILGGGTYEQFS. The CDR3 DNA sequence: TGCAGTGCTATTCTTGGGGGGGGGACCTACGAGCAGTTCTCC.

At least ten counts were recorded for this clonotype. The chain has TRBV19 and TRBJ2-7, with D tentatively TRBD2 (6 bases). Trimming shortened V by 5 bases and J by 3 bases, and 17 bases separated the two germline ends. This CDR3 contains 15 residues. Germline V gene data show CDR1 as LNHDA and CDR2 as SQIVND (reference sequence). The CDR3 bases are TGTGCCAGTAGTGTAAACTTCGGGACTTTCTACGAGCAGTACTTC. Its translation: CASSVNFGTFYEQYF.

This clonotype has at least ten counts. The rearrangement links TRBV25-1 to TRBJ2-6; TRBD1 agrees at 7 bases. The length of the CDR3 is 16 residues. The V gene's germline CDR1 is MGHDK and CDR2 SYGVNS. Germline trimming cut 4 bases from V and 4 bases from J; bases unmatched to any gene: 7. The CDR3 region is CASSVTGDSGANVLTF. CDR3 DNA: TGTGCCAGCAGTGTAACAGGGGATTCCGGGGCCAACGTCCTGACTTTC.

The J gene is TRBJ1-5, the V gene TRBV20-1; D not resolved. There are 12 residues in the CDR3. Trimming shortened V by 8 bases and J by 0 bases, and 8 bases separated the two germline ends. Germline lookup yields CDR1 DFQATT and CDR2 SNEGSKA (reference sequence). Written as DNA, the CDR3 is TGCAGTTCCAGCCGTAGCAATCAGCCCCAGCATTTT. It codes for CSSSRSNQPQHF.

This clonotype was detected many times. The rearrangement uses TRBV5-1 and TRBJ1-1, with no clear D. V was cut by 4 bases and J by 4 bases, with 14 bases left in between. Germline loops: CDR1 SGHRS, CDR2 YFSETQ. This CDR3 has 14 amino acids. The CDR3 DNA reads as TGCGCCAGCAGCGACTACAAAGGTACCACTGAAGCTTTCTTT. Protein: CASSDYKGTTEAFF. Filled out from reference TRBV5-1 and TRBJ1-1, the complete variable domain reads KAGVTQTPRYLIKTRGQQVTLSCSPISGHRSVSWYQQTPGQGLQFLFEYFSETQRNKGNFPGRFSGRQFSNSRSEMNVSTLELGDSALYLCASSDYKGTTEAFFGQGTRLTVV.

This chain links TRBV20-1 with TRBJ2-1; TRBD1 or TRBD2 may be the D gene (6 bases each). Trimming removed 5 bases from V and 8 bases from J, with 19 bases in between. CDR3 length: 14 residues. Looked up from germline, CDR1 is DFQATT and CDR2 is SNEGSKA (reference sequence). This CDR3 is CSALGRDNLHEQFF. The CDR3 nucleotides are TGCAGTGCTCTGGGGCGGGACAACCTCCATGAGCAGTTCTTC.

A remark on this clonotype: This may be a read error, as it is one base from a much larger clone. The chain is built from TRBV5-1 and TRBJ2-1; 7 positions match TRBD2. From germline, CDR1 is SGHRS and CDR2 YFSETQ. The CDR3 totals 16 residues. The CDR3 bases are TGCGCCAGCAGCTTGGAGGCTAGCGGAATTTACACTGAGCAGTTCTTC. Translating gives CASSLEASGIYTEQFF.

This clonotype has a count of ten or more. The rearrangement links TRBV7-9 to TRBJ2-7; possibly TRBD2 for D (6 bases). Germline CDR1 is SEHNR and CDR2 is FQNEAQ (reference sequence). Between the trimmed V and J ends, which lost 2 bases and 5 bases, there was a span of 10 bases. The CDR3 contains 13 residues. CDR3: CASSLWGDHEQYF. CDR3 in DNA: TGTGCCAGCAGCTTATGGGGGGACCACGAGCAGTACTTC. Together with reference TRBV7-9 and TRBJ2-7, the CDR3 gives the full variable domain: DTGVSQNPRHKITKRGQNVTFRCDPISEHNRLYWYRQTLGQGPEFLTYFQNEAQLEKSRLLSDRFSAERPKGSFSTLEIQRTEQGDSAMYLCASSLWGDHEQYFGPGTRLTVT.

Ten or more counts support this clonotype. The rearrangement uses TRBV5-1 and TRBJ2-7; 8 nucleotides match TRBD1. This CDR3 is built from 14 residues. The germline CDR1 and CDR2 sequences are SGHRS and YFSETQ. With 6 bases clipped from V and 6 bases from J, the junction kept 11 bases outside the gene matches. The CDR3 reads CASMTDRGTAEQYF. The CDR3 DNA reads TGCGCCAGCATGACAGACAGGGGAACAGCCGAGCAGTACTTC.

Regarding this clonotype: Possible read error: a much larger clone is one base away. The rearrangement joins TRBV2 to TRBJ2-7; D assignment may be TRBD1 or TRBD2 (5 bases each). Trimming shortened V by 6 bases and J by 4 bases, and 13 bases separated the two germline ends. The CDR3 spans 13 residues. In germline, CDR1 is SNHLY, CDR2 FYNNEI. The CDR3 sequence: CASRRGAIYEQYF. In nucleotides, the CDR3 is TGTGCCAGCAGGAGGGGAGCTATATACGAGCAGTACTTC.

This clonotype was counted at least ten times. This CDR3 reads CASSPGQGFTYNEQFF. For the CDR3, the DNA is TGTGCCAGCAGCCCAGGACAGGGGTTCACCTACAATGAGCAGTTCTTC. The V and J genes are TRBV7-3 and TRBJ2-1, with 9 bases that match TRBD1. CDR3 size: 16 residues. Germline V gene lookup returns CDR1 SGHTA and CDR2 FQGTGA. V was pared by 5 bases and J by 2 bases, with 7 bases of the junction left unmatched. Filled out from reference TRBV7-3 and TRBJ2-1, the complete variable domain reads GAGVSQTPSNKVTEKGKYVELRCDPISGHTALYWYRQSLGQGPEFLIYFQGTGAADDSGLPNDRFFAVRPEGSVSTLKIQRTERGDSAVYLCASSPGQGFTYNEQFFGPGTRLTVL.

This clonotype was recorded at least ten times. CDR3: CSARVASRGYEQYF. The CDR3 region has the DNA TGCAGTGCTAGAGTTGCCTCCCGGGGTTACGAGCAGTACTTC. This sequence joins TRBV20-1 and TRBJ2-7; the D gene is possibly TRBD2 (5 bases). The germline V gene has CDR1 DFQATT and CDR2 SNEGSKA (reference sequence). There are 14 residues in the CDR3. V lost 1 base, J lost 4 bases, and 14 bases lay in between.

This clonotype has ten or more counts. This may arise from a read error, as a much more abundant clone is one base away. The chain joins TRBV18 to TRBJ2-3; 10 nucleotides line up with TRBD2. Germline CDR1 is KGHSH and CDR2 is LQKENI. The CDR3 is 17 residues long. CDR3 protein: CTSSPQSGRAATDTQYF. The CDR3 region has the DNA TGTACCAGCTCACCACAGAGCGGGAGGGCCGCCACAGATACGCAGTATTTT.

Many counts were recorded for this clonotype. This sequence joins TRBV7-3 and TRBJ2-1; D might be TRBD1 or TRBD2, each matching 5 bases. This CDR3 has 14 amino acids. Germline V gene sequence: CDR1 SGHTA, CDR2 FQGTGA. V was clipped by 5 bases and J by 7 bases, with 15 bases between them. The CDR3 sequence is CASSLRDGHNEQFF. The CDR3 coding sequence is TGTGCCAGCAGCCTAAGGGACGGACATAATGAGCAGTTCTTC. Drawing the rest from reference TRBV7-3 and TRBJ2-1, the complete variable domain is GAGVSQTPSNKVTEKGKYVELRCDPISGHTALYWYRQSLGQGPEFLIYFQGTGAADDSGLPNDRFFAVRPEGSVSTLKIQRTERGDSAVYLCASSLRDGHNEQFFGPGTRLTVL.

This clonotype was seen at least ten times. The V and J genes are TRBV4-1 and TRBJ1-2, with 8 positions matching TRBD1. CDR1 and CDR2 (germline): MGHRA, YSYEKL. The V and J ends lost 4 bases and 2 bases, in that order; junction bases with no gene match: 0. The CDR3 contains 13 residues. CDR3 in amino acids: CASSRQGNYGYTF. For the CDR3, the DNA is TGCGCCAGCAGCCGACAGGGGAACTATGGCTACACCTTC.

This clonotype was seen at least ten times. The chain employs TRBV7-3 and TRBJ2-3; the D call may be TRBD1 or TRBD2 (5 bases each). This CDR3 contains 14 residues. Germline values: CDR1 SGHTA, CDR2 FQGTGA. Trimming cost V 3 bases and J 4 bases, with 11 bases left between them. In nucleotides, the CDR3 is TGTGCCAGCAGCTTCACCGGGACGCCAGATACGCAGTATTTT. Its translation is CASSFTGTPDTQYF.